This TCR beta chain was recorded in a study of response to subunit inactivated influenza vaccine. TCRdb reprocessed the RT-PCR reads with MiXCR, giving one entry per CDR3 protein. The data show hundreds of thousands of distinct CDR3 sequences, 7.6% seen once. Study outcomes and limitations: T cells newly recruited by each seasonal influenza vaccination are few, the authors suggested.

This clonotype occurred many times. What it binds is unknown. Germline CDR1 and CDR2: LNHNV and YYDKDF (reference sequence). The CDR3 spans 16 residues. V lost 0 bases and J lost 5, with 13 bases in between. The starting material was PBMCs from blood, obtained about 23 months after vaccination. This receptor was identified in a man in his fifties or sixties who received an inactivated influenza vaccine. The chain employs TRBV15 and TRBJ2-2; D not certain. CDR3: CATSRDQGYSTGELFF. The CDR3 DNA reads TGTGCCACCAGCAGAGATCAAGGCTACTCTACCGGGGAGCTGTTTTTT.